This T cell receptor beta chain is drawn from a study of vaccination effects on CD4 cells after COVID-19. Study-wide results and limits: Only 1 of 255 vaccine-induced clones from healthy vaccinees cross-reacted with common cold coronaviruses. There was marked clonal contraction among infection- and vaccine-induced clones late after vaccination.

V lost 6 bases and J lost 6, with 6 bases in between. CDR3 length equals 10 residues. Germline V gene lookup returns CDR1 DFQATT and CDR2 SNEGSKA (reference sequence). As to this clone: The antigen remains unidentified.

Antigen-specific CD4+ T cells expanded by the ViraFEST assay with viral peptide pools were then sequenced. Between days 10 and 11 of culture, CD4+ T cells were separated out. Neither prior SARS-CoV-2 infection nor positive nucleocapsid antibodies were present in the vaccine recipients. Profiling relied on immunoSEQ multiplex PCR, and the TCRdb table lists in-frame clones only, not all of them. The table shows under 85,000 clones, with roughly 72% occurring only once. This sequence joins TRBV20-1 and TRBJ2-1; D ambiguous. The receptor was isolated from a human donor who received a COVID-19 vaccine. This sample comprised CD4+ T cells from PBMCs cultured with HCoV-229E spike peptides, obtained before COVID-19 vaccination. CDR3 region: CSAVRNEQFF. CDR3 coding DNA: TGCAGTGCCGTACGCAATGAGCAGTTCTTC.